This record covers a single T cell receptor beta chain. Its antigen is not known. Germline assignment: CDR1 MGHRA and CDR2 YSYEKL. The CDR3 totals 15 residues. Trimming removed 3 bases at V and 7 bases at J, with 15 bases between. The data were taken from a study of cytomegalovirus exposure and HLA in healthy donors. About the study: An earlier analysis found some 120 million unique TCR beta sequences from around 180 million T cells. Study results and limitations: Sequencing depth across donors, presence/absence analyses assumed, was roughly uniform. Most subjects' HLA-A and HLA-B alleles were reportedly predicted from TCR beta sequences.

At collection, donors were nominally healthy, but unrecorded immune exposures were probable. Researchers ran the PCR with 60 Vbeta and 13 Jbeta primers. Sequenced by immunoSEQ multiplex PCR; TCRdb stores in-frame clones only, minus some. The table includes around 120,000 clones, about 80% detected once. The sequencing input was PBMCs. This rearrangement joins TRBV4-1 to TRBJ1-4, with D possibly TRBD1 on 5 matching bases. This TCR derives from a man aged 25-45 years in good health and CMV-seropositive. CDR3 region: CASSQTGRGGEKLFF. In nucleotides, the CDR3 is TGCGCCAGCAGCCAGACGGGGAGGGGAGGTGAAAAACTGTTTTTT.